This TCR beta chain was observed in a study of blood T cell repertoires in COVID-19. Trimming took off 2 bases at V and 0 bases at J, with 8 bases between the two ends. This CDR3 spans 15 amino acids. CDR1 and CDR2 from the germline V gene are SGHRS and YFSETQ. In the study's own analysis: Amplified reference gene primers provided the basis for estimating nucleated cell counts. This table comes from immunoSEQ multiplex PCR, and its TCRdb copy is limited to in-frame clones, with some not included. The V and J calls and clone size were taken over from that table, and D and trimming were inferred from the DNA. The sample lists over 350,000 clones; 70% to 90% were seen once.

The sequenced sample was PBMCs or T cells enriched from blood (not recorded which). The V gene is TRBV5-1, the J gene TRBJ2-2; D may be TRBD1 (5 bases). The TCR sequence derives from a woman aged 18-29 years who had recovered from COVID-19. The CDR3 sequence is CASSFGQPNTGELFF. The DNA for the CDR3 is TGCGCCAGCAGCTTTGGACAACCGAACACCGGGGAGCTGTTTTTT.